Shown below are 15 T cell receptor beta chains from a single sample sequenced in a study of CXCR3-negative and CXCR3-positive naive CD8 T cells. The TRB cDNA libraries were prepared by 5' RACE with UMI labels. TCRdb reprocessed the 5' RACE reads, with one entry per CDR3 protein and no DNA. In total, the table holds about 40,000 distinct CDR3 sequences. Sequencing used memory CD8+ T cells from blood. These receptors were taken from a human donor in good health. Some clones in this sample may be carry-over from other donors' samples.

The CDR3 sequence is CASSLSGYEQYF. The V gene is TRBV13, the J gene TRBJ2-7. CDR3 size: 12 residues. CDR1 and CDR2 (germline): PRHDT, FYEKMQ (reference sequence).

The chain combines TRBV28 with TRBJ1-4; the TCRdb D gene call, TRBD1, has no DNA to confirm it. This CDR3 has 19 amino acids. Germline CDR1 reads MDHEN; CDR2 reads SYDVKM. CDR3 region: CASSLSVLDWSGVREKLFF. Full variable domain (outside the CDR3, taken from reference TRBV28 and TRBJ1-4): DVKVTQSSRYLVKRTGEKVFLECVQDMDHENMFWYRQDPGLGLRLIYFSYDVKMKEKGDIPEGYSVSREKKERFSLILESASTNQTSMYLCASSLSVLDWSGVREKLFFGSGTQLSVL.

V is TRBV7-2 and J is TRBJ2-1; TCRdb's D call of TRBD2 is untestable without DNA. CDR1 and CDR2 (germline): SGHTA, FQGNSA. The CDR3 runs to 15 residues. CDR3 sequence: CASSRTRTSIWEQFF.

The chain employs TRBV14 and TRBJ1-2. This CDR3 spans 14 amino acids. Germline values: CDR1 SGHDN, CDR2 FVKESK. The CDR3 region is CASSQGGSLYGYTF.

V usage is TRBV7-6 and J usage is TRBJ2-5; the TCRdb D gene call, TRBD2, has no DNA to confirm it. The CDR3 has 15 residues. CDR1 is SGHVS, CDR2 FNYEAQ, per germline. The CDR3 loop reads CASSLGYGAGGDQYF.

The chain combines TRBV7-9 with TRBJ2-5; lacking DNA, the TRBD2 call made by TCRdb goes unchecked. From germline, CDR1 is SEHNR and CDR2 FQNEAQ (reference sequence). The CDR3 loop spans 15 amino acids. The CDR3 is CAGGGLRGAKETQYF.

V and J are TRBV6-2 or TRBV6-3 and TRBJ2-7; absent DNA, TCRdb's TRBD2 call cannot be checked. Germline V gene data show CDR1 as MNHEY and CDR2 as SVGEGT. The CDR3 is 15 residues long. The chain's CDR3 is CASSNSGGSSYEQYF.

This CDR3 reads CASSPPGGGWQETQYF. The chain couples TRBV12-3 or TRBV12-4 to TRBJ2-5; TCRdb's assignment of TRBD2 cannot be checked, as there is no DNA. CDR3 length: 16 residues.

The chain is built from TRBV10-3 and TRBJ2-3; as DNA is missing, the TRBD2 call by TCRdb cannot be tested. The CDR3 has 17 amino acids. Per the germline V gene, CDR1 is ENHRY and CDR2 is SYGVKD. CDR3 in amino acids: CAISDSLAGASTDTQYF.

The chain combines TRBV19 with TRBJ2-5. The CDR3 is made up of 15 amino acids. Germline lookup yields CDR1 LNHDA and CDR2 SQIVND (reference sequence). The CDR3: CASSIARASGETQYF.

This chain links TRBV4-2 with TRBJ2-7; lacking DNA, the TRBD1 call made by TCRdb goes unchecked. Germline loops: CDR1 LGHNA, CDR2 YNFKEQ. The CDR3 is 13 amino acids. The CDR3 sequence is CASSQDPWTKQYF.

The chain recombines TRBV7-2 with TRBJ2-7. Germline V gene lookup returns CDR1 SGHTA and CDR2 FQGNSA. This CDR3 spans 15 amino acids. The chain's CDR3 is CASSLDTEFIYEQYF.

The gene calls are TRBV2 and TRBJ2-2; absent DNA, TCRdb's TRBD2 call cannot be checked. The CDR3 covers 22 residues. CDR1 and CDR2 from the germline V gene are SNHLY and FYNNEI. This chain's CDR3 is CASSTWLAGLAKTPRFTGELFF. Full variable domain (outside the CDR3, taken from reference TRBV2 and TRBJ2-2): EPEVTQTPSHQVTQMGQEVILRCVPISNHLYFYWYRQILGQKVEFLVSFYNNEISEKSEIFDDQFSVERPDGSNFTLKIRSTKLEDSAMYFCASSTWLAGLAKTPRFTGELFFGEGSRLTVL.

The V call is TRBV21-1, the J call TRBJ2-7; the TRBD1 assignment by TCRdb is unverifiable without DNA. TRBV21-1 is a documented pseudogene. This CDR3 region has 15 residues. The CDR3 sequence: CASSKGGASSYEQYF.

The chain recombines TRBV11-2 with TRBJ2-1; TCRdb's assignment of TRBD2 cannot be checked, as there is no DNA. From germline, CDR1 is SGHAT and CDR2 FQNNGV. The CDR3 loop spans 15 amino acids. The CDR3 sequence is CASSPGLAGSNEQFF.